This T cell receptor (beta chain) is drawn from a study of blood T cell repertoires in COVID-19. This CDR3 spans 16 amino acids. The V gene's germline CDR1 is SGDLS and CDR2 YYNGEE. V gave up 0 bases and J gave up 0 bases, with 10 bases separating them. Profiling relied on immunoSEQ multiplex PCR, and the TCRdb table lists in-frame clones only, not all of them. The repertoire holds over 200,000 clones, with about 90% as singletons. Sequenced material: peripheral blood. This TCR came from a man aged 35 to 55 with active or convalescent COVID-19. V usage is TRBV9 and J usage is TRBJ2-1; D might be TRBD1 (6 bases). CDR3 DNA sequence: TGTGCCAGCAGCGTAGACAGGGTAAGCTCCTACAATGAGCAGTTCTTC. It codes for CASSVDRVSSYNEQFF.